This TCR beta chain was sequenced in a study of blood T cell repertoires in COVID-19. Study as a whole: From the United States, Italy and Spain came samples of acute and convalescent COVID-19. T cells, B-cell-depleted T cells, or PBMCs provided the cDNA or gDNA that served as material.

One Seattle source followed patients from active infection through their disease course. Authors' analysis steps: Reference gene primer amplification gave estimated nucleated cell counts. TCRdb's copy holds only in-frame clones and misses some; the assay was immunoSEQ multiplex PCR. V, J and clone size derive from that table, while D and trimming were established from the DNA sequence. The repertoire has fewer than 500,000 clones, approximately 90% of them found once; the top ten carry less than 0.95%. This sequence was found in a man aged 18 to 29 with COVID-19, enrolled during active disease. Material for sequencing was peripheral blood.

The CDR3 spells CASGQGNGYTF. Here the CDR3 DNA reads TGTGCCAGCGGACAGGGGAATGGCTACACCTTC. This chain connects TRBV6-6 to TRBJ1-2; 9 bases are shared with TRBD1. CDR3 length equals 11 residues. The ends lost 8 bases at V and 6 bases at J; junction bases unmatched: 1. Germline V gene data show CDR1 as MNHNY and CDR2 as SVGAGI (reference sequence).